A few counts support the clone carrying this T cell receptor (beta chain). The target antigen is unknown. The entirety of the isolated RNA underwent reverse transcription, so expressed TCRB transcripts were sequenced. Sequencing was performed with immunoSEQ multiplex PCR; in TCRdb, only in-frame clones are kept and a portion is missing. Among hundreds of thousands of clones, about 15% were seen once, and the ten largest hold roughly 0.015%. Germline V gene data show CDR1 as SGHRS and CDR2 as YFSETQ. V gave up 0 bases and J gave up 0 bases, with 14 bases separating them. CDR3 size: 17 residues. The data were taken from a study of beta chain features in type 1 diabetes. Overall study findings and caveats: A closer apparent resemblance between naive, central memory and Treg TCRB repertoires was seen in patients than in healthy donors. In all four CD4+ subsets, TCRB CDR3 length was significantly, moderately reduced in type 1 diabetes.

Every single donor gave one heparinised blood draw, and these averaged about 110 mL. Naive, central memory, regulatory and stem cell-like memory cells within the CD4+ compartment were sorted using CD45RO/CCR7/CD25/CD127/CD95/CD27. Sorted populations all had greater than 98% purity. The chain recombines TRBV5-1 with TRBJ2-3, with D tentatively TRBD2 (5 bases). The sequence derives from a man aged 18 to 30 with type 1 diabetes. The sequenced material came from naive CD4+ T cells from blood. The CDR3 spells CASSLAGSTASTDTQYF. The CDR3 DNA sequence: TGCGCCAGCAGCTTGGCGGGGTCAACCGCTAGCACAGATACGCAGTATTTT.